The 8 T cell receptor beta chains below all came from one sample that was sequenced in a study of Graves' ophthalmopathy and Graves' hyperthyroidism. RNA transcripts yielded amplified TCR beta CDR3 regions. Second-round multiplex PCR followed a first-round RT-PCR using HTBI primers. MiXCR, applied by TCRdb to the multiplex PCR reads, yields one record per CDR3 protein. The top ten clones hold 11% of a sample with around 1,000,000 distinct CDR3 sequences, 35% to 40% of them seen once. Input material: peripheral blood or thyroid tissue (not recorded which). Source of these receptors: an adult man with Graves' hyperthyroidism.

For this clonotype: It may be a read error: a sequence one base away is much more abundant. The chain links TRBV20-1 to TRBJ2-5, with 9 nucleotides matching TRBD1. CDR3 length: 15 amino acids. Trimming at V came to 3 bases and at J to 2 bases, leaving 7 bases not matched to a gene. Germline V gene sequence: CDR1 DFQATT, CDR2 SNEGSKA (reference sequence). DNA for the CDR3: TGCAGTGCTAGCCTGGACAGGGGAAGGCAAGAGACCCAGTACTTC. Translating gives CSASLDRGRQETQYF.

In this sample, this clonotype turned up many times. The rearrangement uses TRBV10-3 and TRBJ2-7, with a possible D match to TRBD2 (5 bases). The CDR3 is 12 amino acids. CDR1 ENHRY and CDR2 SYGVKD come from the germline V gene. The V gene lost 3 bases and the J gene lost 4 bases, with 7 bases spanning the gap. The CDR3 is CAISDTSYEQYF. DNA for the CDR3: TGTGCCATCAGTGACACTAGTTACGAGCAGTACTTC.

V gene TRBV29-1 combines with J gene TRBJ2-7; D possibly uses TRBD1 or TRBD2 (5 bases each). The CDR3 has 12 residues. V dropped 8 bases and J dropped 2 bases, with 13 bases sitting between them. CDR1 and CDR2 from the germline V gene are SQVTM and ANQGSEA. The CDR3 sequence: CSLGTKTYEQYF. CDR3 nucleotides: TGCAGCTTGGGGACCAAAACCTACGAGCAGTACTTC.

This clonotype turned up a few times. This chain connects TRBV7-9 to TRBJ2-7, with D perhaps TRBD2 (6 bases). Trimming shortened V by 5 bases and J by 3 bases, and 14 bases separated the two germline ends. This CDR3 spans 14 amino acids. Germline V gives CDR1 SEHNR, CDR2 FQNEAQ (reference sequence). CDR3 DNA sequence: TGTGCCAGCAGCCTTCGGACGGGGGACTACGAGCAGTACTTC. As protein: CASSLRTGDYEQYF.

The chain couples TRBV6-5 to TRBJ1-5, with D hard to call. The CDR3 has 17 amino acids. CDR1 and CDR2 (germline): MNHEY, SVGAGI. Trimming cost V 6 bases and J 2 bases, with 20 bases left between them. The CDR3 loop is CASRRQVMGMGNQPQHF. The CDR3 DNA sequence: TGTGCCAGCAGACGACAAGTTATGGGGATGGGCAATCAGCCCCAGCATTTT.

Only a few counts were recorded for this clonotype. The chain is built from TRBV2 and TRBJ1-1, with D possibly being TRBD1 (5 bases). Between the trimmed V and J ends, which lost 8 bases and 4 bases, there was a span of 17 bases. CDR1 and CDR2 from the germline V gene are SNHLY and FYNNEI. This CDR3 region has 14 residues. Here the CDR3 DNA reads TGTGCCAGCTCTACTGGGGGTGTCGGCACTGAAGCTTTCTTT. Amino acids: CASSTGGVGTEAFF. The complete variable domain, with remaining parts taken from reference TRBV2 and TRBJ1-1, reads EPEVTQTPSHQVTQMGQEVILRCVPISNHLYFYWYRQILGQKVEFLVSFYNNEISEKSEIFDDQFSVERPDGSNFTLKIRSTKLEDSAMYFCASSTGGVGTEAFFGQGTRLTVV.

At least ten counts were recorded for this clonotype. As DNA, the CDR3 is TGTGCCAGCAGCCAAGATGCCGGGACAGGGCGTCAGCCCCAGCATTTT. This codes for CASSQDAGTGRQPQHF. The chain combines TRBV3-1 with TRBJ1-5; 9 positions agree with TRBD1. The V gene end was trimmed by 0 bases and the J gene end by 6 bases; junction bases not matched to a gene: 6. This CDR3 has 16 amino acids. Germline V lookup: CDR1 LGHDT, CDR2 YNNKEL (reference sequence).

The rearrangement links TRBV2 to TRBJ2-7; the match to TRBD2 covers 9 bases. Per the germline V gene, CDR1 is SNHLY and CDR2 is FYNNEI. This CDR3 is built from 15 residues. The trim removed 7 bases at V and 3 bases at J, leaving 10 bases unmatched. The CDR3: CASKESGGLFYEQYF. DNA for the CDR3: TGTGCCAGCAAGGAAAGCGGGGGGCTATTCTACGAGCAGTACTTC.